This is a list of T cell receptor beta chains from one sample in a study of beta chain features in type 1 diabetes. Profiling relied on immunoSEQ multiplex PCR, and the TCRdb table lists in-frame clones only, not all of them. This table has under 300,000 clones, around 13% appearing once. Source material: naive CD4+ T cells from blood. Source of these receptors: a man younger than 40 with type 1 diabetes. The CDR3 runs from the conserved cysteine through the conserved F or W. The D gene is left open where the match is weak. Size values are once, few and many counts, or a class for expanded clones, and some rows have none.

V gene	clone size	D gene	J gene	CDR3 DNA	CDR3 protein
TRBV27	few	TRBD1	TRBJ2-4	TGTGCCAGCAGTTTATCGGACAGGGCTGACATTCAGTACTTC	CASSLSDRADIQYF
TRBV20-1	few	.	TRBJ2-7	TGCAGTGCTGGACCAGCGGACGAGCAGTACTTC	CSAGPADEQYF
TRBV15	few	TRBD2	TRBJ2-5	TGTGCCACCAGCAGAGTAGGACTAGCCGGGGGAGAGACCCAGTACTTC	CATSRVGLAGGETQYF
TRBV11-2	.	TRBD1	TRBJ2-2	TGTGCCAGCAGCTTAGCGGGACAGGGGGCCAGGGAGCTGTTTTTT	CASSLAGQGARELFF
TRBV19	.	.	TRBJ2-7	TGTGCCAGTAGTCCGAGGACAGAGTACGAGCAGTACTTC	CASSPRTEYEQYF
TRBV7-9	.	.	TRBJ1-6	TGTGCCAGCAGCGCGATAGGGCTCTGGAGGTACCTAGGGCCCCTCCACTTT	CASSAIGLWRYLGPLHF
TRBV5-1	.	.	TRBJ1-1	TGCGCCAGCAGCCCCTCGGGGAACACTGAAGCTTTCTTT	CASSPSGNTEAFF
TRBV15	.	TRBD2	TRBJ2-7	TGTGCCACCAGTAAAGGACTAGCGGGCTTCTACGAGCAGTACTTC	CATSKGLAGFYEQYF
TRBV5-1	few	.	TRBJ2-1	TGCGCCAGCAGCTTGTCCTGGCGGAGCTCCTACAATGAGCAGTTCTTC	CASSLSWRSSYNEQFF
TRBV5-6	few	.	TRBJ2-3	TGTGCCAGCAGCTTGGTATTAGGGGCGTCAGATACGCAGTATTTT	CASSLVLGASDTQYF
TRBV7-9	.	TRBD2	TRBJ2-1	TGTGCCAGCAGCCCCAGGAGCGGGACTGAGCAGTTCTTC	CASSPRSGTEQFF
TRBV5-1	few	TRBD1	TRBJ2-5	TGCGCCAGCAGCCAGGGACAGGGACAAGAGACCCAGTACTTC	CASSQGQGQETQYF
TRBV11-2	few	.	TRBJ2-3	TGTGCCAGCGATTCAGGGGTTCGCACAGATACGCAGTATTTT	CASDSGVRTDTQYF
TRBV18	few	TRBD1	TRBJ2-7	TGTGCCAGCTCACCGGGACAGTTCTACGAGCAGTACTTC	CASSPGQFYEQYF
TRBV5-1	.	.	TRBJ2-5	TGCGCCAGCAGCTTGGTGACTGCCCAAGAGACCCAGTACTTC	CASSLVTAQETQYF
TRBV10-3	few	.	TRBJ2-5	TGTGCCATCAGTGAGTCTTTACAGGGTAGAGAGACCCAGTACTTC	CAISESLQGRETQYF
TRBV19	few	.	TRBJ1-1	TGTGCCAGTAGTCCAGGACTGAAGATGAACACTGAAGCTTTCTTT	CASSPGLKMNTEAFF
TRBV6-1	.	.	TRBJ1-2	TGTGCCAGCAGTGACCTACAATCCTCGGGGGGCTACACCTTC	CASSDLQSSGGYTF
TRBV7-2	.	TRBD2	TRBJ2-3	TGTGCCAGCAGCTTACTAGCGGGAGGGTACACAGATACGCAGTATTTT	CASSLLAGGYTDTQYF
TRBV18	.	TRBD2	TRBJ2-5	TGTGCCAGCTCACCACCGGTGCGGGGGGAACCCACGAAGTACTTC	CASSPPVRGEPTKYF
TRBV6-6	.	.	TRBJ2-2	TGTGCCAGCAGTCACACAGGGCCAAACACCGGGGAGCTGTTTTTT	CASSHTGPNTGELFF
TRBV7-8	.	.	TRBJ1-4	TGTGCCAGCAGCTTAGTTTATCCAGGGAGGACTAATGAAAAACTGTTTTTT	CASSLVYPGRTNEKLFF
TRBV6-1	.	TRBD1	TRBJ2-1	TGTGCCAGCAGGGGGGTAGGGACAGGCTACAATGAGCAGTTCTTC	CASRGVGTGYNEQFF
TRBV25-1	.	TRBD1	TRBJ1-6	TGTGCCAGTAGGACAGGGGGAAATAATTCACCCCTCCACTTT	CASRTGGNNSPLHF
TRBV13	.	.	TRBJ2-4	TGTGCCAGCAGCACACAGGGAAACATTCAGTACTTC	CASSTQGNIQYF
TRBV6-6	.	TRBD2	TRBJ2-7	TGTGCCAGCAGTCCCCGGACTAGCGGGAGCTACGAGCAGTACTTC	CASSPRTSGSYEQYF
TRBV30	few	.	TRBJ1-1	TGTGCCTGGAGTGTAACGGGGGAGCTGGAAGCTTTCTTT	CAWSVTGELEAFF
TRBV7-9	few	.	TRBJ2-7	TGTGCCAGCAGCTTGGCCAGCTCCTACGAGCAGTACTTC	CASSLASSYEQYF
TRBV27	few	TRBD1	TRBJ1-6	TGTGCCAGCAGTTTCTCCGGGACAGTGGATTCACCCCTCCACTTT	CASSFSGTVDSPLHF
TRBV7-6	few	TRBD2	TRBJ2-7	TGTGCCAGCAGCAGACTAGCGTCCTACGAGCAGTACTTC	CASSRLASYEQYF
TRBV14	few	TRBD2	TRBJ2-1	TGTGCCAGCAGCCTAGGGACTAGCGGGATGGGGGAGCAGTTCTTC	CASSLGTSGMGEQFF
TRBV7-2	few	TRBD2	TRBJ2-1	TGTGCCAGCAGCTTACGAGGGACTAAGAACAATGAGCAGTTCTTC	CASSLRGTKNNEQFF
TRBV19	.	TRBD2	TRBJ2-1	TGTGCCAGTAGTATAGGTAGCGGGGGGGACAATGAGCAGTTCTTC	CASSIGSGGDNEQFF
TRBV19	few	TRBD2	TRBJ2-5	TGTGCCACGAAGACTAGCGGGGCCAAAGAGACCCAGTACTTC	CATKTSGAKETQYF
TRBV7-2	few	.	TRBJ1-4	TGTGCCAGCAGCTTAGGGCACGCAACTAATGAAAAACTGTTTTTT	CASSLGHATNEKLFF
TRBV6-4	.	.	TRBJ2-2	TGTGCCAGCGCCGCAGAAGACACGAACACCGGGGAGCTGTTTTTT	CASAAEDTNTGELFF
TRBV13	few	TRBD1	TRBJ2-3	TGTGCCAGCAGCTTGACAGGGCGAGATACGCAGTATTTT	CASSLTGRDTQYF
TRBV5-1	.	TRBD1	TRBJ2-3	TGCGCCAGCAGCCAGACAGGGTTACGAGATACGCAGTATTTT	CASSQTGLRDTQYF
TRBV10-3	.	TRBD1	TRBJ1-2	TGTGCCATCAGTGCGCAGGGGGAAGGCTACACCTTC	CAISAQGEGYTF
TRBV7-9	few	.	TRBJ2-5	TGTGCCAGCAGCCTCCCTCTAGGAAGGGGTCCAGAGACCCAGTACTTC	CASSLPLGRGPETQYF
TRBV30	few	TRBD2	TRBJ2-7	TGTGCCTGGAGTGATGGGGACTACCTTTACGAGCAGTACTTC	CAWSDGDYLYEQYF
TRBV5-4	.	TRBD2	TRBJ2-1	TGTGCCAGCAGCTGGAGCGGGAGCTCCTACAATGAGCAGTTCTTC	CASSWSGSSYNEQFF
TRBV7-6	.	.	TRBJ1-2	TGTGCCAGCAGCCGACTCAACCCTACGGACAGCTCCGGCTACACCTTC	CASSRLNPTDSSGYTF
TRBV6-6	.	TRBD1	TRBJ2-7	TGTGCCAGCAGTTCCGACAGGGGGGAGCAGTACTTC	CASSSDRGEQYF
TRBV9	.	.	TRBJ2-7	TGTGCCAGCAGCGTAATGGGGACAAGCGACGAGCAGTACTTC	CASSVMGTSDEQYF
TRBV28	few	TRBD2	TRBJ2-4	TGTGCCAGCACCGCCGGAGGGAGGCCGGGAGGGAAAAACATTCAGTACTTC	CASTAGGRPGGKNIQYF
TRBV30	.	TRBD2	TRBJ2-1	TGTGCCTGGACTTGGACTAGCGGGAGGGGTGAGCAGTTCTTC	CAWTWTSGRGEQFF
TRBV19	.	TRBD2	TRBJ2-7	TGTGCCAGTAGTATATTCGCTAGCGGGGTCTACGAGCAGTACTTC	CASSIFASGVYEQYF
TRBV5-1	.	TRBD1	TRBJ2-3	TGCGCCAGCAGCTTCGACAGGGGAACAGATACGCAGTATTTT	CASSFDRGTDTQYF
TRBV5-4	few	.	TRBJ2-2	TGTGCCAGCAGCTTGGATTCGCGTCTTGCCGGGGAGCTGTTTTTT	CASSLDSRLAGELFF
TRBV5-4	.	TRBD2	TRBJ2-3	TGTGCCAGCAGCTCACCGGGACTAGCGGGCCCGGGGGGTACGCAGTATTTT	CASSSPGLAGPGGTQYF